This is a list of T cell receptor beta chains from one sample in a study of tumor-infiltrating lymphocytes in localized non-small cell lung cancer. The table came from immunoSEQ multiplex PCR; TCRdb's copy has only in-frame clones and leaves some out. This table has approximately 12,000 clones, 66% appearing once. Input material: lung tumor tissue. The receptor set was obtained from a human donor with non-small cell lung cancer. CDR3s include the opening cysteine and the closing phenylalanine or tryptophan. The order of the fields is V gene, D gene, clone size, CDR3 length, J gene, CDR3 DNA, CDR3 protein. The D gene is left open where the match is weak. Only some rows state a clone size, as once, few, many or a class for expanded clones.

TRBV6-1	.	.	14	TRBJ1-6	TGTGCCATCAGACAGGTTTCTGGGGATTCACCCCTCCACTTT	CAIRQVSGDSPLHF
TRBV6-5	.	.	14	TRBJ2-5	TGTGCCAGCAGTTTACGGCACCACCAAGAGACCCAGTACTTC	CASSLRHHQETQYF
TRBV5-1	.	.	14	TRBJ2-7	TGCGCCAGCAGCTTGGAAAGAGGAAGCGACGAGCAGTACTTC	CASSLERGSDEQYF
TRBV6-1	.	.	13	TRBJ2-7	TGTGCCAGCAGGAGTGGGGGGTCCTACGAGCAGTACTTC	CASRSGGSYEQYF
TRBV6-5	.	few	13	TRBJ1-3	TGTGCCAGCAGTGCCCGCTCTGGAAACACCATATATTTT	CASSARSGNTIYF
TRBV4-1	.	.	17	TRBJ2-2	TGCGCCAGCAGCCTGACATCCGGGACCGAGGCCTCCGGGGAGCTGTTTTTT	CASSLTSGTEASGELFF
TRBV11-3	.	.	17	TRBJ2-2	TGTGCCAGCAGCTTATCTCTGGGGGCCCGGGACACCGGGGAGCTGTTTTTT	CASSLSLGARDTGELFF
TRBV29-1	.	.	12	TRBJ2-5	TGCAGCGTTGAAAAGGGTGGGAAGACCCAGTACTTC	CSVEKGGKTQYF
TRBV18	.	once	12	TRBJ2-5	TGTGCCAGCTCACCAGAGCAAGAGACCCAGTACTTC	CASSPEQETQYF
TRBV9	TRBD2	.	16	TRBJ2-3	TGTGCCAGCAGCGTAGTGCCAGCGGGGGGCACAGATACGCAGTATTTT	CASSVVPAGGTDTQYF
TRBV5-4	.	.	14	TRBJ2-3	TGTGCCAGCAGCTCAAACAGGGAGTCAGATACGCAGTATTTT	CASSSNRESDTQYF
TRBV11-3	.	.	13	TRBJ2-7	TGTGCCAGCAGCTTTGGGTCTAACTACGAGCAGTACTTC	CASSFGSNYEQYF
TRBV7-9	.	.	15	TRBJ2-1	TGTGCCAGCAGCTTAGCTGCGGTACTATACAATGAGCAGTTCTTC	CASSLAAVLYNEQFF
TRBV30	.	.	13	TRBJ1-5	TGTGCCTGGAGTGTAGCCGGTAATCAGCCCCAGCATTTT	CAWSVAGNQPQHF
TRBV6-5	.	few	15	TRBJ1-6	TGTGCCAGCAGTTACTCAGGGGCGCAGGGTTCACCCCTCCACTTT	CASSYSGAQGSPLHF
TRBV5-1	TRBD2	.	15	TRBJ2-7	TGCGCCAGCAGCTCCGGGACTAGCATCACCTACGAGCAGTACTTC	CASSSGTSITYEQYF
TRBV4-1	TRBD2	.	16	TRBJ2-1	TGCGCCAGCAGCCAAGGTACGGGCGGGGGATACAATGAGCAGTTCTTC	CASSQGTGGGYNEQFF
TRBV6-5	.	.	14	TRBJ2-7	TGTGCCAGCACCAAAGGTATAGGGACCTACGAGCAGTACTTC	CASTKGIGTYEQYF
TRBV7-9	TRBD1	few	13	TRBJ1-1	TGTGCCAGCAGCTCACAGGGGCCCATTGAAGCTTTCTTT	CASSSQGPIEAFF
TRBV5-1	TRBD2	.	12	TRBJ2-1	TGCGCCAGCAGCGAGCGGGAGGGGCGGCAGTTCTTC	CASSEREGRQFF
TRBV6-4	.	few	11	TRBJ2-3	TGTGCCAGCAGCGTTGGAGATACGCAGTATTTT	CASSVGDTQYF
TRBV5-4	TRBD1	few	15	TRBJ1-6	TGTGCCAGCAGCGGGGGGACAGGGCCTAATTCACCCCTCCACTTT	CASSGGTGPNSPLHF
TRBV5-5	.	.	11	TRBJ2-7	TGTGCCAGCAGCACTTCCTACGAGCAGTACTTC	CASSTSYEQYF
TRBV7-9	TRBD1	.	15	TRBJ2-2	TGTGCCAGCAGGTCCGGGACAGGGTTCACCGGGGAGCTGTTTTTT	CASRSGTGFTGELFF